The rows below give T cell receptor beta chains drawn from one sample of a study of T cells expressing NK-cell markers. Following a re-call of the 5' RACE reads, TCRdb has one entry per CDR3 protein and lacks DNA. This sample's table reports 300,000 to 500,000 distinct CDR3 sequences. Sequencing input: blood T cells: a sorted CD56 or NKG2C T cell subset, CD4+ or CD8+ T cells, or bulk PBMC T cells (not recorded which). The receptors here all came from a woman aged 45 to 65 in good health. CDR3s include the opening cysteine and the closing phenylalanine or tryptophan.

CASSSPPDRDPYNEQFF TRBJ2-1 TRBV7-8
CASSYTVPGHSGANVLTF TRBJ2-6 TRBV6-6
CASGGGGWLRSTDTQYF TRBJ2-3 TRBV11-2
CASSIRPEQFF TRBJ2-1 TRBV19
CASSWDRGPYEQYF TRBJ2-7 TRBV19
CAIREGGTSPLKQYF TRBJ2-7 TRBV10-3
CASSRTGGVFNEQFF TRBJ2-1 TRBV6-5
CASSSNGLELFF TRBJ1-4 TRBV12-3/TRBV12-4
CASRRDRGRQKLFF TRBJ1-4 TRBV12-3/TRBV12-4
CASSLFGTGAANEKLFF TRBJ1-4 TRBV23-1
CASSPDVTGRDTEAFF TRBJ1-1 TRBV5-1
CASSFLAGTEQFF TRBJ2-1 TRBV28
CATSDLTRTGAETQYF TRBJ2-5 TRBV24-1
CASSFRTGLQETQYF TRBJ2-5 TRBV5-5
CASSFGGVDEQFF TRBJ2-1 TRBV7-3
CASSYSRGNRGEKLFF TRBJ1-4 TRBV6-5
CASSLAGVQDTQYF TRBJ2-3 TRBV28
CASSPTNTLKGGPGELFF TRBJ2-2 TRBV5-1
CASHSTRIEAFF TRBJ1-1 TRBV6-2/TRBV6-3
CASSAPTVADYNEQFF TRBJ2-1 TRBV7-9
CASRVFGQNTEAFF TRBJ1-1 TRBV3-1
CASSRRGLGGNEQFF TRBJ2-1 TRBV6-5
CASSEDPGTDTQYF TRBJ2-3 TRBV25-1
CASRKQGTKNIQYF TRBJ2-4 TRBV5-1
CASSTPLVSSEQYF TRBJ2-7 TRBV7-8
CASSPPGDHPYF TRBJ2-3 TRBV5-1
CSFGQGLREAFF TRBJ1-1 TRBV20-1
CASSQGSGRAGELFF TRBJ2-2 TRBV14
CASSTDIQPQHF TRBJ1-5 TRBV7-8
CASRGDLNYGYTF TRBJ1-2 TRBV12-3/TRBV12-4
CSVGFRTDTIYF TRBJ1-3 TRBV29-1
CASSLGSPGTSGRLAKNIQYF TRBJ2-4 TRBV5-1
CSARDLGRNYEQYF TRBJ2-7 TRBV20-1
CASSTLGNEQFF TRBJ2-1 TRBV5-6
CASSRVGSNQPQHF TRBJ1-5 TRBV7-8
CASRPGHTNTGELFF TRBJ2-2 TRBV7-8
CASSPTGGAYGYTF TRBJ1-2 TRBV6-1
CASSQDGAWNQPQHF TRBJ1-5 TRBV4-1
CSVMARQGHYEQYF TRBJ2-7 TRBV20-1
CSARDVGRREGLRDNEQFF TRBJ2-1 TRBV20-1
CASSLGGPEETQYF TRBJ2-5 TRBV7-9
CASSESGTQTGQETQYF TRBJ2-5 TRBV25-1
CAISRDRDNEQFF TRBJ2-1 TRBV10-3
CASRSRPGPSYEQYF TRBJ2-7 TRBV7-2
CASSPSVGSGNTIYF TRBJ1-3 TRBV7-3
CASSVGPYETQYF TRBJ2-3 TRBV9